Presented here are 23 T cell receptor beta chains from one specimen sequenced in a study of blood T cells in healthy people across ages. Alongside a J-beta primer mix, a sample-barcoded 5' primer served in a second PCR lasting roughly 7 to 11 cycles. One entry per CDR3 protein, called by TCRdb with MiXCR from the 5' RACE reads. The data contain 700,000 to 1,000,000 distinct CDR3 sequences, 40% to 50% of them seen just once; the ten biggest clones take up around 21%. The sequenced sample consisted of blood. The source is a man aged 55 to 70 in good health.

This chain links TRBV3-1 with TRBJ2-7, with TRBD2 as a possible D gene (6 bases). The closer fit of TRBJ2-5 to the DNA end suggests the J call may be wrong. In germline, CDR1 is LGHDT, CDR2 YNNKEL (reference sequence). CDR3 length: 14 residues. The CDR3 DNA sequence: TGTGCCAGCAGCCCCCGTTCGGGGGTAGAGACCCAGTACTTC. Encoded protein: CASSPRSGVETQYF.

V gene TRBV6-6 combines with J gene TRBJ1-2, with D possibly being TRBD1 (6 bases). The CDR3 length is 15 residues. V was trimmed by 8 bases and J by 1 base, leaving 17 bases between them. Germline loops: CDR1 MNHNY, CDR2 SVGAGI (reference sequence). CDR3 coding DNA: TGTGCCAGCGGGACGGGGGCTTCGGGTAACTATGGCTACACCTTC. This encodes CASGTGASGNYGYTF.

This rearrangement joins TRBV7-2 to TRBJ2-4, with TRBD1 as a possible D gene (6 bases). The J call may be wrong; the DNA end is better matched by TRBJ2-7. CDR1 and CDR2 (germline): SGHTA, FQGNSA. The CDR3 runs 14 residues. CDR3 amino acids: CASSLDDRSGEQYF. The CDR3 DNA follows: TGTGCCAGCAGCCTGGACGACAGGTCGGGCGAGCAGTACTTC.

A few counts support this clonotype. The V gene is TRBV5-1, the J gene TRBJ2-1, with D perhaps matching TRBD1 or TRBD2 (5 bases each). Deletions cut 7 bases from V and 8 bases from J, with 16 bases between. The CDR3 spans 13 residues. Germline loops: CDR1 SGHRS, CDR2 YFSETQ. The CDR3 reads CASRRPQGDEQFF. CDR3 sequence (DNA): TGCGCCAGCCGCCGCCCTCAGGGAGATGAGCAGTTCTTC.

This sequence joins TRBV5-6 and TRBJ2-5; no reliable D call. Trimming took 3 bases from V and 2 from J, leaving 14 bases between them. The CDR3 has 15 amino acids. The germline CDR1 and CDR2 sequences are SGHDT and YYEEEE. Here the CDR3 reads CASSSERPLQETQYF. Here the CDR3 DNA reads TGTGCCAGCAGCTCGGAGAGGCCCCTACAAGAGACCCAGTACTTC.

The V call is TRBV27, the J call TRBJ2-7, with TRBD1 as a possible D gene (6 bases). The V end lost 3 bases, the J end lost 3 bases, and 12 bases lay between the germline ends. The CDR3 covers 14 residues. Germline CDR1 MNHEY, CDR2 SMNVEV (reference sequence). In DNA, the CDR3 is TGTGCCAGCAGTTTTTCGCAGGGACACTACGAGCAGTACTTC. This codes for CASSFSQGHYEQYF.

This chain joins TRBV7-2 and TRBJ2-7, with 10 bases aligning to TRBD2. There are 15 residues in the CDR3. V lost 5 bases to trimming and J lost 5 bases; unmatched junction nucleotides: 9. Germline values: CDR1 SGHTA, CDR2 FQGNSA. CDR3 loop: CASSQMGLAGDEQYF. As DNA, the CDR3 is TGTGCCAGCAGCCAAATGGGTCTAGCGGGAGACGAGCAGTACTTC. The whole variable domain, remainder taken from reference TRBV7-2 and TRBJ2-7, is GAGVSQSPSNKVTEKGKDVELRCDPISGHTALYWYRQSLGQGLEFLIYFQGNSAPDKSGLPSDRFSAERTGGSVSTLTIQRTQQEDSAVYLCASSQMGLAGDEQYFGPGTRLTVT.

V and J are TRBV6-5 and TRBJ1-2; no definite D call. V was clipped by 6 bases and J by 10 bases, with 18 bases between them. Germline V gene sequence: CDR1 MNHEY, CDR2 SVGAGI. CDR3 length equals 13 residues. CDR3: CASRLGGASDYTF. The DNA for the CDR3 is TGTGCCAGCAGACTGGGCGGCGCATCAGACTACACCTTC.

This clonotype was observed a handful of times. CDR3 in amino acids: CASRSDIGAGNEQFF. DNA of the CDR3: TGTGCCAGCAGGTCCGATATAGGGGCGGGGAATGAGCAGTTCTTC. The gene calls are TRBV12-3 or TRBV12-4 and TRBJ2-1; a possible D gene is TRBD2 (6 bases). This CDR3 is built from 15 residues. V dropped 6 bases and J dropped 7 bases, with 19 bases sitting between them.

The V call is TRBV2, the J call TRBJ1-2; tentatively, D is TRBD1 (5 bases). Germline V gene lookup returns CDR1 SNHLY and CDR2 FYNNEI. V shed 0 bases and J shed 8 bases, with 16 bases lying between them. The CDR3 totals 15 residues. CDR3 amino acids: CASSEAGDGRGGYTF. CDR3 coding DNA: TGTGCCAGCAGTGAAGCGGGGGACGGACGGGGAGGCTACACCTTC.

This chain joins TRBV4-3 and TRBJ2-2, with a possible D match to TRBD1 (6 bases). The CDR3 length is 16 residues. V shed 3 bases and J shed 3 bases, with 14 bases lying between them. The germline V gene encodes CDR1 LGHNA and CDR2 YSLEER. CDR3 sequence: CASSHSGDGYTGELFF. In DNA form, the CDR3 reads TGCGCCAGCAGCCATTCAGGGGACGGCTACACCGGGGAGCTGTTTTTT.

Note on this clonotype: The junction does not match germline at one end; this may be a read error. The chain employs TRBV16 and TRBJ1-6; D not resolved. The CDR3 spans 16 residues. Germline V CDR1 and CDR2: KGHSY, FQNENV. CDR3 DNA: TGTGCCAGCAGCCAAGGCACTCAGAAATATAATCCACCCCTCCACTTT. Translating it yields CASSQGTQKYNPPLHF.

CDR3 loop: CASSAGLAWTDTQYF. DNA of the CDR3: TGTGCCAGCAGCGCGGGACTAGCTTGGACAGATACGCAGTATTTT. V gene TRBV9 combines with J gene TRBJ2-3, with 9 bases identical to TRBD2. Germline CDR1 is SGDLS and CDR2 is YYNGEE. V shed 3 bases and J 3 bases; nucleotides not matched to a gene: 5. The CDR3 contains 15 residues. Supplemented by reference TRBV9 and TRBJ2-3, the full variable domain reads DSGVTQTPKHLITATGQRVTLRCSPRSGDLSVYWYQQSLDQGLQFLIQYYNGEERAKGNILERFSAQQFPDLHSELNLSSLELGDSALYFCASSAGLAWTDTQYFGPGTRLTVL.

The chain employs TRBV7-2 and TRBJ2-5; unclear D gene. The DNA end is a closer match to TRBJ2-7, so the J assignment may be wrong. There are 13 residues in the CDR3. CDR1 and CDR2 (germline): SGHTA, FQGNSA. CDR3 nucleotide sequence: TGTGCCAGCAGCGTAGTCGCGGTTGGCGAGCAGTACTTC. This translates into CASSVVAVGEQYF.

The chain combines TRBV6-1 with TRBJ1-1, with 8 positions matching TRBD1. Germline V CDR1 and CDR2: MNHNS, SASEGT. Trimming removed 7 bases from V and 5 bases from J; junction bases left unmatched: 12. The CDR3 consists of 15 residues. DNA for the CDR3: TGTGCCAGCACCATCCGACAGGGGCTACGGACTGAAGCTTTCTTT. It encodes CASTIRQGLRTEAFF.

To note about this clonotype: Germline and junction disagree at one end, which may indicate a read error. J is TRBJ1-2 and V is TRBV7-2; no clear D. This CDR3 spans 14 amino acids. The germline V gene has CDR1 SGHTA and CDR2 FQGNSA. CDR3 sequence reads: CASTLAASNYGYTF. CDR3 bases: TGTGCCAGCACCTTAGCGGCCTCTAACTATGGCTACACCTTC.

As to this clonotype: A clone one base away is much larger, so this may be a read error. J is TRBJ2-5 and V is TRBV7-2; the D call may be TRBD1 or TRBD2 (5 bases each). The DNA end lines up better with TRBJ2-7; the J call may be wrong. Germline V gives CDR1 SGHTA, CDR2 FQGNSA. This CDR3 region has 15 residues. The CDR3: CASSLGDLGAYEQYF. The CDR3 nucleotides are TGTGCCAGCAGCTTAGGGGACCTCGGGGCCTACGAGCAGTACTTC.

This clonotype was detected many times. The chain combines TRBV3-1 with TRBJ2-1; 10 bases align to TRBD2. With 3 bases clipped from V and 15 bases from J, the junction kept 5 bases outside the gene matches. The germline gives CDR1 LGHDT, CDR2 YNNKEL (reference sequence). The CDR3 is made up of 12 amino acids. The CDR3: CASSHTSGEGFF. Here the CDR3 DNA reads TGTGCCAGCAGCCACACTAGCGGGGAGGGGTTCTTC.

V gene TRBV27 combines with J gene TRBJ2-5; no clear D gene. Germline CDR1 reads MNHEY; CDR2 reads SMNVEV (reference sequence). The CDR3 is 13 residues long. V lost 6 bases and J 1 base, leaving 9 bases between the germline ends. CDR3 loop: CASRPQTQETQYF. The CDR3 bases are TGTGCCAGCAGACCCCAGACCCAAGAGACCCAGTACTTC.

This chain joins TRBV5-1 and TRBJ1-2, with D possibly TRBD1 on 5 matching bases. Trimming took off 2 bases at V and 4 bases at J, with 15 bases between the two ends. This CDR3 region has 15 residues. The germline gives CDR1 SGHRS, CDR2 YFSETQ. CDR3 nucleotides: TGCGCCAGCAGCTTCCCCGGGACGGGATTCTATGGCTACACCTTC. Encoded protein: CASSFPGTGFYGYTF.

This sequence joins TRBV7-9 and TRBJ1-4; the D is unclear. CDR1 SEHNR and CDR2 FQNEAQ come from the germline V gene (reference sequence). CDR3 length: 15 residues. The V and J ends lost 3 bases and 3 bases respectively, with 11 bases between them. CDR3 DNA sequence: TGTGCCAGCAGCTTTAAAGGAGGACCTAATGAAAAACTGTTTTTT. Translated: CASSFKGGPNEKLFF.

This chain joins TRBV29-1 and TRBJ2-5, with D unresolved. The V gene lost 4 bases and the J gene lost 4 bases, with 13 bases spanning the gap. Germline-derived CDR1 and CDR2 are SQVTM and ANQGSEA. The CDR3 runs 13 residues. Here the CDR3 reads CSVGRSRVETQYF. The CDR3 DNA reads as TGCAGCGTTGGGCGTTCGAGAGTAGAGACCCAGTACTTC.

This clonotype was detected ten times or more. The rearrangement joins TRBV11-1 to TRBJ2-7, with TRBD2 matching 9 bases. Germline V gene lookup returns CDR1 SGHAT and CDR2 FQDESV (reference sequence). CDR3 length equals 14 residues. With V trimmed by 5 bases and J by 6 bases, 8 bases remained unmatched. CDR3 coding DNA: TGTGCCAGCAGCGAAGTTAGCGGGGGCTCCGAGCAGTACTTC. Amino acid sequence: CASSEVSGGSEQYF.